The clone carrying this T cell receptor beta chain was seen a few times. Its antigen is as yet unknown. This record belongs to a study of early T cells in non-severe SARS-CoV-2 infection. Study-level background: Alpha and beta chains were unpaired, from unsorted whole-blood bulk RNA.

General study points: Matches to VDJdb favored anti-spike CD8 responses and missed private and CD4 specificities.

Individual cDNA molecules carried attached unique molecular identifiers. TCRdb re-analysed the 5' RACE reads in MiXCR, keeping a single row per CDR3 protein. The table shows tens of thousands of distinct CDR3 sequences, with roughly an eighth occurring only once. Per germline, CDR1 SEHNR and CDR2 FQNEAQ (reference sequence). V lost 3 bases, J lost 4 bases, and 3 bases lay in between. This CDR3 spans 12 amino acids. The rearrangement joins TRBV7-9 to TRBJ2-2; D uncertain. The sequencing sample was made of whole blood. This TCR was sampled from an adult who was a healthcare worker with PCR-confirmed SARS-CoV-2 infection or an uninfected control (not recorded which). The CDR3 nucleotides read TGTGCCAGCAGCTTCACCACCGGGGAGCTGTTTTTT. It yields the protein CASSFTTGELFF.